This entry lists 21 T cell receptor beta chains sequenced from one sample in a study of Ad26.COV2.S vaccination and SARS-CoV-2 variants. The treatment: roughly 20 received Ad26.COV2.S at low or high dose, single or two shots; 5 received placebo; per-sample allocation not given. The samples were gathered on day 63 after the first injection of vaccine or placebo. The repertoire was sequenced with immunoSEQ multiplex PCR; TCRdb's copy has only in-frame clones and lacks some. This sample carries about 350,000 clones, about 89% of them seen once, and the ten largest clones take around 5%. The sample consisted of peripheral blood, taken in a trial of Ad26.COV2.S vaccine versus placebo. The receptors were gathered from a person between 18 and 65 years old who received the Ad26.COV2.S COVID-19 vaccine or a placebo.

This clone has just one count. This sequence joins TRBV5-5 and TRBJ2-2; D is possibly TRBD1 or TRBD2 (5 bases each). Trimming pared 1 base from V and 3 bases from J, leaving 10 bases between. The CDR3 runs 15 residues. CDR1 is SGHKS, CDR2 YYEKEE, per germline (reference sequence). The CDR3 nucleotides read TGTGCCAGCAGCTTGTTCGGGACCTACACCGGGGAGCTGTTTTTT. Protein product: CASSLFGTYTGELFF.

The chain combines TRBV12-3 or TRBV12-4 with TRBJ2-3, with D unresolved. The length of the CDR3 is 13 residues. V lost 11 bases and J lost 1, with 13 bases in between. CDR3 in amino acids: CASRKSGTDTQYF. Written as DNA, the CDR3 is TGTGCCTCACGGAAGTCCGGCACAGATACGCAGTATTTT.

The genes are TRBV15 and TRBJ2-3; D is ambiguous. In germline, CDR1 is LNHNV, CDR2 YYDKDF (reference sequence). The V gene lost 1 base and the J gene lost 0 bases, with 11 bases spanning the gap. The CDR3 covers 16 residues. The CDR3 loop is CATSRGSSSSTDTQYF. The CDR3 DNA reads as TGTGCCACCAGCAGAGGTAGCAGCTCTAGCACAGATACGCAGTATTTT.

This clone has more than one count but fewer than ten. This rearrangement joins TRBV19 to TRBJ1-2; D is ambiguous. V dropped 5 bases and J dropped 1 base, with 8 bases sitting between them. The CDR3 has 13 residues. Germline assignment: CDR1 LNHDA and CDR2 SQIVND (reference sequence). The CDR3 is CASSPGSNYGYTF. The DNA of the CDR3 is TGTGCCAGTAGTCCCGGGAGTAACTATGGCTACACCTTC. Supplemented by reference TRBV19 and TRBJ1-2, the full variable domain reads DGGITQSPKYLFRKEGQNVTLSCEQNLNHDAMYWYRQDPGQGLRLIYYSQIVNDFQKGDIAEGYSVSREKKESFPLTVTSAQKNPTAFYLCASSPGSNYGYTFGSGTRLTVV.

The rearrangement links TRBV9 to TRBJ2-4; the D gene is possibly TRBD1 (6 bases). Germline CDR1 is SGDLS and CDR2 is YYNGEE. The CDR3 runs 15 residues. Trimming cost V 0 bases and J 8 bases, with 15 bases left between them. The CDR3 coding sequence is TGTGCCAGCAGCGTAGGAGGGACAAATTACGACATTCAGTACTTC. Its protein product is CASSVGGTNYDIQYF.

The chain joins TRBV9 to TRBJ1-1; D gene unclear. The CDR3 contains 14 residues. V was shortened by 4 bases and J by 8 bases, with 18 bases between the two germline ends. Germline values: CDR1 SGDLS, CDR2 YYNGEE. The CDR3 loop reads CASSPGGGLEEAFF. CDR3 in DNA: TGTGCCAGCAGCCCTGGAGGAGGGCTGGAAGAAGCTTTCTTT.

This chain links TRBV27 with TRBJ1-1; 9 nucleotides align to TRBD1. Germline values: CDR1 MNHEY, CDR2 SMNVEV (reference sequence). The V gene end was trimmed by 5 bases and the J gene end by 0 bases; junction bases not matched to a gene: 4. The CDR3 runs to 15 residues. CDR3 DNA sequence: TGTGCCAGCAGTCCAGGACAGGGGATGAACACTGAAGCTTTCTTT. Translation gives CASSPGQGMNTEAFF.

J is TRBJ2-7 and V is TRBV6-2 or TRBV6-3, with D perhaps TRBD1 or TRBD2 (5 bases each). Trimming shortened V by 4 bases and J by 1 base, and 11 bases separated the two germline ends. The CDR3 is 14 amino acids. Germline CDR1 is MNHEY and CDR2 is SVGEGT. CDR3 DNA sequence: TGTGCCAGCAGTTCATGGGACGCATCCTACGAGCAGTACTTC. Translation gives CASSSWDASYEQYF.

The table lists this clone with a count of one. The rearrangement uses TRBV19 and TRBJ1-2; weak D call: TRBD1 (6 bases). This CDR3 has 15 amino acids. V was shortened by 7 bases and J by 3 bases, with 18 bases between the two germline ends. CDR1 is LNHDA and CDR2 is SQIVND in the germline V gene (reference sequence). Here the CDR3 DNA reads TGTGCCAGTACGGACAGCCGAGGAGTTCACTATGGCTACACCTTC. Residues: CASTDSRGVHYGYTF. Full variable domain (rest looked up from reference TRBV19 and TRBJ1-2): DGGITQSPKYLFRKEGQNVTLSCEQNLNHDAMYWYRQDPGQGLRLIYYSQIVNDFQKGDIAEGYSVSREKKESFPLTVTSAQKNPTAFYLCASTDSRGVHYGYTFGSGTRLTVV.

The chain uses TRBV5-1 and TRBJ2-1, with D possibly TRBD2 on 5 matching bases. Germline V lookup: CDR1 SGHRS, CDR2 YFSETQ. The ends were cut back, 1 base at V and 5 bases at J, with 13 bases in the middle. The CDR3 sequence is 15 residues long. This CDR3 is CASSLSVGDNNEQFF. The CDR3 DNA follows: TGCGCCAGCAGCTTGAGCGTCGGGGATAACAATGAGCAGTTCTTC.

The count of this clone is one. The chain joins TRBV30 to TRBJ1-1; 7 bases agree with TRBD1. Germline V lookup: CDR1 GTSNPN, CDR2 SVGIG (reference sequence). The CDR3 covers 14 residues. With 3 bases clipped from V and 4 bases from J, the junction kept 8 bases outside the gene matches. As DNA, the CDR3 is TGTGCCTGGAGGGAACCTCAGGGGGGCACTGAAGCTTTCTTT. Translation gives CAWREPQGGTEAFF.

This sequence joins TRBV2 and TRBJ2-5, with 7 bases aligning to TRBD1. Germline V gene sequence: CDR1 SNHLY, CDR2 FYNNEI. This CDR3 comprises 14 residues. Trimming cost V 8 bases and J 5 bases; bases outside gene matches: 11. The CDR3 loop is CASLSQGWGETQYF. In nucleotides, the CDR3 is TGTGCCAGCCTTTCACAGGGGTGGGGGGAGACCCAGTACTTC.

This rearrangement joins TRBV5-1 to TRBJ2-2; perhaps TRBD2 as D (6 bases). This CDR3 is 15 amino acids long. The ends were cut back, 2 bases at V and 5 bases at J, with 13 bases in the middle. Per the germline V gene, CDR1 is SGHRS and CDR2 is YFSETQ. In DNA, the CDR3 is TGCGCCAGCAGCTTTGGGGAGGCAGGGACCGGGGAGCTGTTTTTT. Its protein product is CASSFGEAGTGELFF.

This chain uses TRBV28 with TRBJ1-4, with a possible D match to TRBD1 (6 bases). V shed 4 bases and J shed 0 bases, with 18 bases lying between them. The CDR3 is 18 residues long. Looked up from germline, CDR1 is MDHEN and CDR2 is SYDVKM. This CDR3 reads CASSSYRVIFTTNEKLFF. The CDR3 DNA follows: TGTGCCAGCAGTTCTTACAGGGTAATCTTTACAACTAATGAAAAACTGTTTTTT.

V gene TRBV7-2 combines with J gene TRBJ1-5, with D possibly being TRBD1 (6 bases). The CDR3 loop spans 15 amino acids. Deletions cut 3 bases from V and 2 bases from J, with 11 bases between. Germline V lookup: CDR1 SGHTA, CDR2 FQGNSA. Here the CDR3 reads CASSFKGGGNQPQHF. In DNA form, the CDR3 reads TGTGCCAGCAGCTTCAAGGGGGGCGGCAATCAGCCCCAGCATTTT.

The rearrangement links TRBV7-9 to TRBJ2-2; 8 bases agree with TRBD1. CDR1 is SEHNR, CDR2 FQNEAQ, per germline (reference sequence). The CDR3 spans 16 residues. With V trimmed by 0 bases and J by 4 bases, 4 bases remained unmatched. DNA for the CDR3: TGTGCCAGCAGCTTAGCCGGGACAGGATTCACCGGGGAGCTGTTTTTT. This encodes CASSLAGTGFTGELFF.

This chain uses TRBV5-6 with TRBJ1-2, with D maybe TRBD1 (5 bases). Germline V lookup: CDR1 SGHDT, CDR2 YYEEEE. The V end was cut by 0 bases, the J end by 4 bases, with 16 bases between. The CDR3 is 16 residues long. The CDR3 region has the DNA TGTGCCAGCAGCTTGGTAGGTTGGGGGAAAGCCTATGGCTACACCTTC. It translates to CASSLVGWGKAYGYTF.

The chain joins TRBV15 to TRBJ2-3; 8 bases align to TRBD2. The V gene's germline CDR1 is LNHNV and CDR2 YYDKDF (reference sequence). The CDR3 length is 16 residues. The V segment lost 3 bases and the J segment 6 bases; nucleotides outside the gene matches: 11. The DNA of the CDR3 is TGTGCCACCAGCAGTTTGATGCGGCCGGGGGGGGATACGCAGTATTTT. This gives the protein CATSSLMRPGGDTQYF. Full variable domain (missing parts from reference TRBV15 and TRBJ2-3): DAMVIQNPRYQVTQFGKPVTLSCSQTLNHNVMYWYQQKSSQAPKLLFHYYDKDFNNEADTPDNFQSRRPNTSFCFLDIRSPGLGDTAMYLCATSSLMRPGGDTQYFGPGTRLTVL.

The CDR3 protein is CASRQAGTGNTIYF. Written as DNA, the CDR3 is TGTGCCAGCAGACAAGCCGGGACAGGGAACACCATATATTTT. This chain uses TRBV28 with TRBJ1-3; TRBD1 matches 9 bases. There are 14 residues in the CDR3. Germline CDR1 is MDHEN and CDR2 is SYDVKM. V was clipped by 6 bases and J by 7 bases; unmatched bases: 7.

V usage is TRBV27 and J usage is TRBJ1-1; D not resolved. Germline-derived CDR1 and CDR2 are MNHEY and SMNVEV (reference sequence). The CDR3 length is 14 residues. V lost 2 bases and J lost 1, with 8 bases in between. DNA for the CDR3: TGTGCCAGCAGTTTACGGTCCGGGAACACTGAAGCTTTCTTT. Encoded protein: CASSLRSGNTEAFF.

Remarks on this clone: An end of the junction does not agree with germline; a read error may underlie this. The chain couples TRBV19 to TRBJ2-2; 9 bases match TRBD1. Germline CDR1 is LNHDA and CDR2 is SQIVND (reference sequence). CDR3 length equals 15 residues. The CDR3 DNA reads TGTGCCAGTAGTCTCGTCACAGGGGGCGACCGGGGAGCTGTTTTT. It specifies CASSLVTGGDRGAVF. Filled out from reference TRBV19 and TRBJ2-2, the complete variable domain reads DGGITQSPKYLFRKEGQNVTLSCEQNLNHDAMYWYRQDPGQGLRLIYYSQIVNDFQKGDIAEGYSVSREKKESFPLTVTSAQKNPTAFYLCASSLVTGGDRGAVFGEGSRLTVL.